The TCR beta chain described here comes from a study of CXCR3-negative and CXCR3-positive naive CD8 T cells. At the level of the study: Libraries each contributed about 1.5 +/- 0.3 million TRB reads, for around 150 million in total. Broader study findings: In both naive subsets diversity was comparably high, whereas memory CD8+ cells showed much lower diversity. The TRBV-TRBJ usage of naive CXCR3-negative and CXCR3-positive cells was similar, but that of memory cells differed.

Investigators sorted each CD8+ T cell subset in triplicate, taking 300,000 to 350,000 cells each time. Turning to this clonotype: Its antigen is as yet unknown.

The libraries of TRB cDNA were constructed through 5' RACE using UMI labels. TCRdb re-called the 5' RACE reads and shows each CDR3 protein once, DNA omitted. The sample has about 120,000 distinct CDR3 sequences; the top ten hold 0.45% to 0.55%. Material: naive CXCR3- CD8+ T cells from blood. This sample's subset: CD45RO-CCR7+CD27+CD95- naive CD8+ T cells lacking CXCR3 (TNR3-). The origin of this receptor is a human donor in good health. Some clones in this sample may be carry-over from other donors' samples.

CDR3: CASSLGGGRRTDTQYF. This sequence joins TRBV7-8 and TRBJ2-3; TCRdb selects TRBD2, and the lack of DNA leaves this call unchecked. Germline-derived CDR1 and CDR2 are SGHVS and FQNEAQ. The CDR3 contains 16 residues.